What follows are 8 T cell receptor beta chains derived from one specimen sequenced in a study of response to subunit inactivated influenza vaccine. TCRdb redid the calling of the RT-PCR reads with MiXCR, one entry per CDR3 protein. Counted here are around 300,000 distinct CDR3 sequences, approximately 20% occurring once; the ten biggest clones make up over 9%. Sequenced material: PBMCs from blood, taken approximately 20 months after vaccination. The receptors derive from a man aged 45-69 years who received an inactivated influenza vaccine.

In its sample, this clonotype was seen a few times. The chain recombines TRBV20-1 with TRBJ1-4; 10 bases line up with TRBD1. From germline, CDR1 is DFQATT and CDR2 SNEGSKA (reference sequence). This CDR3 comprises 14 residues. Trimming took 6 bases from V and 7 from J; bases not matched to a gene: 8. CDR3 amino acids: CSAIAGTGVEKLFF. DNA for the CDR3: TGCAGTGCCATCGCCGGGACAGGGGTTGAAAAACTGTTTTTT.

This clonotype was counted only a few times. The V call is TRBV19, the J call TRBJ1-5; the D is unclear. Trimming pared 3 bases from V and 5 bases from J, leaving 5 bases between. The germline gives CDR1 LNHDA, CDR2 SQIVND (reference sequence). The CDR3 is 12 amino acids. CDR3 sequence: CASSIRDQPQHF. CDR3 nucleotide sequence: TGTGCCAGTAGTATCCGGGATCAGCCCCAGCATTTT.

This chain connects TRBV6-1 to TRBJ2-7; a weak D match, TRBD2 (7 bases). Germline assignment: CDR1 MNHNS and CDR2 SASEGT. Trimming removed 6 bases from V and 4 bases from J, with 28 bases in between. The CDR3 covers 18 residues. Here the CDR3 DNA reads TGTGCCAGCAGACTCCGGCGGGGGCAGGGTGGGGTATTATACGAGCAGTACTTC. The encoded protein is CASRLRRGQGGVLYEQYF.

This clonotype has ten or more counts. J is TRBJ1-4 and V is TRBV12-3 or TRBV12-4; D is ambiguous. The CDR3 has 14 residues. Trimming pared 1 base from V and 7 bases from J, leaving 10 bases between. The CDR3 sequence: CASSLGALGEKLFF. The CDR3 nucleotides read TGTGCCAGCAGTTTAGGGGCCCTAGGTGAAAAACTGTTTTTT.

The V gene is TRBV6-5, the J gene TRBJ2-3, with D possibly being TRBD1 or TRBD2 (5 bases each). Germline V gives CDR1 MNHEY, CDR2 SVGAGI. The V end was cut by 4 bases, the J end by 5 bases, with 13 bases between. This CDR3 region has 14 residues. The chain's CDR3 is CASSSGTRGDTQYF. CDR3 sequence (DNA): TGTGCCAGCAGTTCCGGGACCCGCGGAGATACGCAGTATTTT.

This clonotype was counted a few times. This chain uses TRBV6-1 with TRBJ2-5; 9 bases are a match to TRBD2. The CDR3 sequence is 14 residues long. Germline V gene lookup returns CDR1 MNHNS and CDR2 SASEGT. Losses at the gene ends were 6 bases for V and 4 bases for J; bases not matched to a gene: 6. CDR3 loop: CASRDSGSGETQYF. CDR3 DNA sequence: TGTGCCAGCAGGGATAGCGGGAGTGGAGAGACCCAGTACTTC.

This clonotype appeared once. This chain joins TRBV24-1 and TRBJ2-1, with D perhaps TRBD1 (5 bases). Germline CDR1 is KGHDR and CDR2 is SFDVKD. Trimming took off 4 bases at V and 0 bases at J, with 9 bases between the two ends. The CDR3 length is 15 residues. CDR3 DNA: TGTGCCACCAGTGACGCAGGGTCCTCCTACAATGAGCAGTTCTTC. Protein product: CATSDAGSSYNEQFF.

J is TRBJ1-2 and V is TRBV7-2, with 9 bases lining up with TRBD1. V was pared by 1 base and J by 4 bases, with 1 base of the junction left unmatched. The CDR3 contains 14 residues. Germline V CDR1 and CDR2: SGHTA, FQGNSA. The CDR3 loop reads CASSLVGQGYGYTF. DNA of the CDR3: TGTGCCAGCAGCTTAGTGGGACAGGGCTATGGCTACACCTTC.